This T cell receptor beta chain was sequenced during a study of blood T cell repertoires in COVID-19. Clones were read by immunoSEQ multiplex PCR, and TCRdb kept only the in-frame ones, dropping some. This sample yields 180,000 or so clones, of which about 85% are seen a single time; 0.99% belongs to the top ten. The length of the CDR3 is 14 residues. Trimming left V 7 bases short and J 0 bases short, with 13 bases between. Germline CDR1 GTSNPN, CDR2 SVGIG (reference sequence). The source is a man between 18 and 29 years old with acute or convalescent COVID-19. The V and J genes are TRBV30 and TRBJ1-5; D perhaps matches TRBD1 (6 bases). The sequenced sample was peripheral blood. This CDR3 reads CASGGTNSNQPQHF. CDR3 DNA sequence: TGTGCCTCCGGGGGGACAAATAGCAATCAGCCCCAGCATTTT. The full variable domain, completed using reference TRBV30 and TRBJ1-5, is SQTIHQWPATLVQPVGSPLSLECTVEGTSNPNLYWYRQAAGRGLQLLFYSVGIGQISSEVPQNLSASRPQDRQFILSSKKLLLSDSGFYLCASGGTNSNQPQHFGDGTRLSIL.